These 30 T cell receptor beta chains came from one sample sequenced in a study of cytomegalovirus exposure and HLA in healthy donors. The PCR ran on 60 Vbeta and 13 Jbeta primers. Assay used: immunoSEQ multiplex PCR; TCRdb lists only in-frame clones, some missing. The sample yields a few hundred thousand clones, about four fifths seen once. Material: PBMCs. These receptors came from a girl aged 2 to 9 in good health and CMV-seronegative.

The chain joins TRBV7-2 to TRBJ2-5, with 8 bases lining up with TRBD1. The CDR3 has 15 amino acids. V was pared by 4 bases and J by 5 bases, with 9 bases of the junction left unmatched. Germline values: CDR1 SGHTA, CDR2 FQGNSA. The CDR3 sequence: CASSSRLRDRETQYF. The CDR3 DNA sequence: TGTGCCAGCAGCTCCCGGCTACGGGACAGGGAGACCCAGTACTTC.

V and J are TRBV5-8 and TRBJ2-5; tentatively, D is TRBD2 (6 bases). Germline lookup yields CDR1 SGHTS and CDR2 YDEGEE. CDR3 length equals 13 residues. With 0 bases removed from V and 4 bases from J, the gap between germline ends came to 7 bases. CDR3 coding DNA: TGTGCCAGCAGCTTGGGACTAGGAGAGACCCAGTACTTC. Amino acids: CASSLGLGETQYF.

The chain couples TRBV27 to TRBJ2-3; TRBD2 might be the D (7 bases). With 8 bases removed from V and 8 bases from J, the gap between germline ends came to 14 bases. Germline V gene lookup returns CDR1 MNHEY and CDR2 SMNVEV (reference sequence). The CDR3 is 12 residues long. The CDR3 region has the DNA TGTGCCAGCTGCGGGGGCCCCGGTACGCAGTATTTT. It is translated as CASCGGPGTQYF.

The V gene is TRBV4-2, the J gene TRBJ2-4; TRBD1 might be the D (6 bases). The V end was cut by 1 base, the J end by 6 bases, with 10 bases between. Germline V CDR1 and CDR2: LGHNA, YNFKEQ. The CDR3 has 14 residues. In nucleotides, the CDR3 is TGTGCCAGCAGCCAAGCGACAGGAGGAAACATTCAGTACTTC. Its translation is CASSQATGGNIQYF.

The chain couples TRBV5-1 to TRBJ1-1, with D tentatively TRBD1 (5 bases). This CDR3 has 14 amino acids. V was cut by 0 bases and J by 2 bases, with 8 bases left in between. Per the germline V gene, CDR1 is SGHRS and CDR2 is YFSETQ. CDR3 region: CASSLVDRNTEAFF. The CDR3 DNA reads as TGCGCCAGCAGCTTGGTTGACAGAAACACTGAAGCTTTCTTT.

The V and J genes are TRBV29-1 and TRBJ1-1; D perhaps matches TRBD1 (5 bases). Germline V gene lookup returns CDR1 SQVTM and CDR2 ANQGSEA. V was shortened by 1 base and J by 11 bases, with 14 bases between the two germline ends. The CDR3 has 12 amino acids. The chain's CDR3 is CSVEASRGNAFF. For the CDR3, the DNA is TGCAGCGTTGAAGCTAGCCGGGGGAACGCTTTCTTT.

This clone turned up a few times. This chain uses TRBV28 with TRBJ2-7; 9 bases line up with TRBD2. Germline V gives CDR1 MDHEN, CDR2 SYDVKM. J was trimmed by 3 bases and V by 8 bases; bases with no gene match: 11. The CDR3 length is 15 residues. CDR3 sequence: CASAPGLASFYEQYF. The CDR3 DNA reads TGTGCCAGCGCTCCGGGACTAGCCTCATTCTACGAGCAGTACTTC.

This sequence joins TRBV7-9 and TRBJ2-1; D is possibly TRBD1 (6 bases). The CDR3 extends over 13 amino acids. Trimming shortened V by 1 base and J by 7 bases, and 8 bases separated the two germline ends. The germline CDR1 and CDR2 sequences are SEHNR and FQNEAQ (reference sequence). Written as DNA, the CDR3 is TGTGCCAGCAGCTTAGACAGGGTGAATGAGCAGTTCTTC. Amino acids: CASSLDRVNEQFF.

This rearrangement joins TRBV27 to TRBJ2-7; possibly TRBD2 for D (7 bases). The CDR3 is 13 amino acids. V lost 5 bases to trimming and J lost 2 bases, with 10 bases between them. The germline gives CDR1 MNHEY, CDR2 SMNVEV (reference sequence). CDR3 DNA sequence: TGTGCCAGCAGTAGGGGGGGTACCTACGAGCAGTACTTC. It codes for CASSRGGTYEQYF.

The chain couples TRBV7-6 to TRBJ2-7; 9 bases agree with TRBD1. Trimming at V came to 7 bases and at J to 0 bases, leaving 7 bases not matched to a gene. CDR3 size: 15 residues. Per the germline V gene, CDR1 is SGHVS and CDR2 is FNYEAQ. CDR3 in amino acids: CASTETGGFSYEQYF. The CDR3 DNA follows: TGTGCCAGCACCGAGACAGGGGGGTTCTCCTACGAGCAGTACTTC.

The chain links TRBV5-5 to TRBJ2-7; 9 bases are a match to TRBD1. V lost 3 bases, J lost 5 bases, and 6 bases stayed unmatched. This CDR3 comprises 14 residues. In germline, CDR1 is SGHKS, CDR2 YYEKEE (reference sequence). The CDR3 here is CASSSYRGQDEQYF. The DNA for the CDR3 is TGTGCCAGCAGCTCATACAGGGGGCAGGACGAGCAGTACTTC. The whole variable domain, filled in from reference TRBV5-5 and TRBJ2-7, reads DAGVTQSPTHLIKTRGQQVTLRCSPISGHKSVSWYQQVLGQGPQFIFQYYEKEERGRGNFPDRFSARQFPNYSSELNVNALLLGDSALYLCASSSYRGQDEQYFGPGTRLTVT.

The chain employs TRBV19 and TRBJ2-7; no definite D call. The V gene's germline CDR1 is LNHDA and CDR2 SQIVND (reference sequence). The CDR3 is 15 residues long. V lost 1 base and J lost 3, with 13 bases in between. The DNA of the CDR3 is TGTGCCAGTAGTATAGGCGCGGTGGTCGGCTACGAGCAGTACTTC. This codes for CASSIGAVVGYEQYF.

This clone was found once. V usage is TRBV7-8 and J usage is TRBJ1-1; 7 nucleotides align to TRBD1. This CDR3 has 15 residues. Germline values: CDR1 SGHVS, CDR2 FQNEAQ. V gave up 5 bases and J gave up 1 base; unmatched junction bases: 7. CDR3 nucleotides: TGTGCCAGCAGCCCCCGGACAGGAGGGAACACTGAAGCTTTCTTT. Protein product: CASSPRTGGNTEAFF.

CDR3 region: CASSEQPGTGNTEAFF. The CDR3 bases are TGTGCCAGCAGTGAACAGCCCGGGACAGGGAACACTGAAGCTTTCTTT. The V call is TRBV6-1, the J call TRBJ1-1; 8 bases are a match to TRBD1. The length of the CDR3 is 16 residues. From germline, CDR1 is MNHNS and CDR2 SASEGT. J gave up 1 base and V 2 bases, and 6 bases lay outside the gene matches.

The V call is TRBV9, the J call TRBJ1-1, with TRBD1 matching 8 bases. This CDR3 is built from 14 residues. V trimming: 3 bases; J trimming: 0 bases; junction bases outside the gene matches: 1. Per the germline V gene, CDR1 is SGDLS and CDR2 is YYNGEE. CDR3 sequence: CASSATGVNTEAFF. Here the CDR3 DNA reads TGTGCCAGCAGCGCGACAGGGGTGAACACTGAAGCTTTCTTT.

Comment on this clone: Its ends do not fully match the called genes, so a read error is possible. The V call is TRBV30, the J call TRBJ1-1, with D possibly matching TRBD1 (5 bases). The CDR3 is 13 residues long. Germline CDR1 GTSNPN, CDR2 SVGIG (reference sequence). CDR3 sequence reads: CAWSGGLNAEAFF. The CDR3 DNA is TGTGCCTGGAGTGGGGGCCTGAACGCTGAAGCTTTCTTT.

The chain has TRBV7-3 and TRBJ2-7; 13 positions agree with TRBD2. CDR3 size: 14 residues. Trimming removed 5 bases from V and 4 bases from J; junction bases left unmatched: 2. Germline V CDR1 and CDR2: SGHTA, FQGTGA. CDR3 sequence: CASSPLAGGYEQYF. CDR3 DNA: TGTGCCAGCAGCCCACTAGCGGGAGGGTACGAGCAGTACTTC.

J is TRBJ1-2 and V is TRBV14; no clear D gene. From germline, CDR1 is SGHDN and CDR2 FVKESK. This CDR3 has 15 amino acids. The germline V and J ends were trimmed by 1 base and 2 bases, with 11 bases remaining between them. The CDR3 region has the DNA TGTGCCAGCAGCCAAGTGTCTCACACGAACTATGGCTACACCTTC. Protein sequence: CASSQVSHTNYGYTF. Drawing the rest from reference TRBV14 and TRBJ1-2, the complete variable domain is EAGVTQFPSHSVIEKGQTVTLRCDPISGHDNLYWYRRVMGKEIKFLLHFVKESKQDESGMPNNRFLAERTGGTYSTLKVQPAELEDSGVYFCASSQVSHTNYGYTFGSGTRLTVV.

The chain uses TRBV2 and TRBJ1-1; 9 bases map to TRBD1. CDR1 SNHLY and CDR2 FYNNEI come from the germline V gene. This CDR3 is built from 13 residues. Trimming took 8 bases from V and 1 from J; bases not matched to a gene: 2. CDR3 DNA: TGTGCCAGCGACAGGGGGAAGAACACTGAAGCTTTCTTT. It translates to CASDRGKNTEAFF.

This chain uses TRBV30 with TRBJ2-2, with a tentative D call TRBD2 (5 bases). V lost 3 bases and J lost 5, with 13 bases in between. The CDR3 extends over 14 amino acids. Germline values: CDR1 GTSNPN, CDR2 SVGIG (reference sequence). The CDR3 protein is CAWRNIGLTGELFF. In DNA, the CDR3 is TGTGCCTGGAGAAACATTGGACTGACCGGGGAGCTGTTTTTT.

J is TRBJ2-3 and V is TRBV18, with 14 bases fitting TRBD2. This CDR3 is 15 amino acids long. Per germline, CDR1 KGHSH and CDR2 LQKENI. V dropped 5 bases and J dropped 4; count of bases not matched to a gene: 2. The CDR3 loop is CASSEGLAGADTQYF. The CDR3 region has the DNA TGTGCCAGCTCAGAGGGACTAGCGGGGGCAGATACGCAGTATTTT.

J is TRBJ2-3 and V is TRBV7-3, with 11 bases lining up with TRBD2. Trimming cost V 5 bases and J 6 bases; bases outside gene matches: 7. CDR1 is SGHTA and CDR2 is FQGTGA in the germline V gene. The CDR3 extends over 15 amino acids. CDR3 loop: CASSLTSGRRDTQYF. The CDR3 DNA is TGTGCCAGCAGCCTCACTAGCGGGAGAAGGGATACGCAGTATTTT.

This chain links TRBV4-2 with TRBJ2-7, with unresolved D. The CDR3 runs to 16 residues. Germline V gives CDR1 LGHNA, CDR2 YNFKEQ. Trimming stripped 0 bases from V and 4 bases from J, with 16 bases between. CDR3 nucleotides: TGTGCCAGCAGCCAAGATCGGTCGAAGTCTTATTACGAGCAGTACTTC. Protein: CASSQDRSKSYYEQYF.

The chain has TRBV5-6 and TRBJ2-6, with a tentative D call TRBD1 (6 bases). The CDR3 covers 18 residues. V was pared by 1 base and J by 2 bases, with 16 bases between. Germline V lookup: CDR1 SGHDT, CDR2 YYEEEE. This CDR3 is CASSLIRGRWAGANVLTF. CDR3 sequence (DNA): TGTGCCAGCAGCTTGATCAGGGGTCGATGGGCTGGGGCCAACGTCCTGACTTTC.

V is TRBV7-8 and J is TRBJ2-3; 8 bases align to TRBD2. CDR3 length: 16 amino acids. Germline assignment: CDR1 SGHVS and CDR2 FQNEAQ. Unmatched junction bases numbered 7, after V lost 4 bases and J lost 1 base. This CDR3 is CASSSLAGYGTDTQYF. The CDR3 nucleotides are TGTGCCAGCAGCTCATTAGCGGGGTACGGCACAGATACGCAGTATTTT.

Only one count was recorded for this clone. The rearrangement links TRBV27 to TRBJ1-4, with D perhaps TRBD1 (5 bases). V was clipped by 5 bases and J by 7 bases, with 20 bases between them. Germline assignment: CDR1 MNHEY and CDR2 SMNVEV (reference sequence). CDR3 size: 16 residues. The CDR3 reads CASSHGGAGGTEKLFF. DNA of the CDR3: TGTGCCAGCAGTCATGGTGGGGCGGGAGGGACTGAAAAACTGTTTTTT.

The rearrangement links TRBV27 to TRBJ1-1; no firm D call. The V gene's germline CDR1 is MNHEY and CDR2 SMNVEV (reference sequence). Trimming removed 0 bases from V and 4 bases from J, with 12 bases in between. The CDR3 runs to 15 residues. CDR3 region: CASSLSVVGRTEAFF. CDR3 bases: TGTGCCAGCAGTTTATCGGTTGTGGGCCGCACTGAAGCTTTCTTT.

The J gene is TRBJ2-1, the V gene TRBV7-9, with 7 bases aligning to TRBD2. This CDR3 is built from 15 residues. Trimming at V came to 1 base and at J to 3 bases, leaving 3 bases not matched to a gene. Germline assignment: CDR1 SEHNR and CDR2 FQNEAQ (reference sequence). In DNA, the CDR3 is TGTGCCAGCAGCTTAGTGTCTAGCGGCTACAATGAGCAGTTCTTC. Translating it yields CASSLVSSGYNEQFF.

This clone has a handful of counts. Sequence at one end of the junction differs from germline and may be a read error. The chain recombines TRBV18 with TRBJ2-5; weak D call: TRBD2 (6 bases). The tail of the sequence fits TRBJ2-7 better, so the J call may be wrong. This CDR3 is built from 15 residues. Per germline, CDR1 KGHSH and CDR2 LQKENI. The CDR3 DNA sequence: TGTGCCAGCTCACCACCACTCGGGAGCTCCCACGAGCAGTACTTC. Translation: CASSPPLGSSHEQYF.

The rearrangement links TRBV7-9 to TRBJ2-1; D perhaps matches TRBD2 (5 bases). V dropped 5 bases and J dropped 10 bases, with 15 bases sitting between them. This CDR3 has 13 residues. Germline V gene sequence: CDR1 SEHNR, CDR2 FQNEAQ (reference sequence). The CDR3 DNA follows: TGTGCCAGCAGCGCCCGGGGAACAAACGAGCAGTTCTTC. Translation: CASSARGTNEQFF.